These 8 T cell receptor beta chains share one sample of origin, sequenced in a study of T cell changes during pregnancy in multiple sclerosis. Sequencing used immunoSEQ multiplex PCR; TCRdb keeps in-frame clones, though not all of them. The profile shows 40,000 to 45,000 clones, approximately 92% of them singletons. Material: CD4+ T cells from peripheral blood mononuclear cells, obtained before pregnancy. The receptors come from a female donor with multiple sclerosis, enrolled in a pregnancy study.

This chain uses TRBV2 with TRBJ1-2; D possibly corresponds to TRBD1 (5 bases). The ends were cut back, 5 bases at V and 4 bases at J, with 11 bases in the middle. The CDR3 totals 13 residues. CDR1 and CDR2 (germline): SNHLY, FYNNEI. The CDR3 region has the DNA TGTGCCAGCAGTCCGGACACCTTCTATGGCTACACCTTC. This translates into CASSPDTFYGYTF.

The genes are TRBV5-8 and TRBJ2-6; D unresolved. Germline CDR1 is SGHTS and CDR2 is YDEGEE. This CDR3 contains 15 residues. Trimming stripped 2 bases from V and 0 bases from J, with 6 bases between. The chain's CDR3 is CASSLIRSGANVLTF. Here the CDR3 DNA reads TGTGCCAGCAGCTTAATCCGCTCTGGGGCCAACGTCCTGACTTTC.

V gene TRBV5-1 combines with J gene TRBJ1-1, with 7 bases aligning to TRBD1. Looked up from germline, CDR1 is SGHRS and CDR2 is YFSETQ. The ends lost 4 bases at V and 6 bases at J; junction bases unmatched: 6. The CDR3 has 13 residues. CDR3 residues: CASSLTGSAEAFF. The CDR3 coding sequence is TGCGCCAGCAGCCTGACAGGGAGCGCTGAAGCTTTCTTT.

In its sample, this clone was seen once. V gene TRBV29-1 combines with J gene TRBJ2-2, with 7 bases that match TRBD2. V was clipped by 7 bases and J by 7 bases; unmatched bases: 6. Germline values: CDR1 SQVTM, CDR2 ANQGSEA. CDR3 length: 12 amino acids. In DNA form, the CDR3 reads TGCAGCGCTGGAGAGCGGGACGGGGAGCTGTTTTTT. It encodes CSAGERDGELFF.

This clone was recorded once. This chain uses TRBV23-1 with TRBJ1-2; no firm D call. Being an ORF, TRBV23-1 has a function that is uncertain. The CDR3 consists of 14 residues. Trimming took 4 bases from V and 5 from J, leaving 14 bases between them. CDR3 in DNA: TGCGCCAGCAGTCGGCGGGGTTGGGGTTATGGCTACACCTTC. Its translation: CASSRRGWGYGYTF.

V and J are TRBV2 and TRBJ1-2; maybe TRBD1 (5 bases). The CDR3 is 15 residues long. V was pared by 7 bases and J by 9 bases, with 24 bases between. Germline V CDR1 and CDR2: SNHLY, FYNNEI. The CDR3: CASTKEGNQYGSYTF. CDR3 nucleotide sequence: TGTGCCAGCACCAAGGAGGGGAACCAATATGGAAGCTACACCTTC.

The chain uses TRBV7-9 and TRBJ2-7; D may be TRBD1 (6 bases). Germline V gene sequence: CDR1 SEHNR, CDR2 FQNEAQ (reference sequence). V was clipped by 4 bases and J by 0 bases, with 13 bases between them. This CDR3 region has 15 residues. In nucleotides, the CDR3 is TGTGCCAGCAGCTCGGACAGAACCTTCTCCTACGAGCAGTACTTC. It translates to CASSSDRTFSYEQYF.

This clone was detected only once. This chain links TRBV23-1 with TRBJ1-3; 8 bases fit TRBD1. Being an ORF, TRBV23-1 has a function that is uncertain. The CDR3 extends over 14 amino acids. V was pared by 8 bases and J by 4 bases, with 7 bases of the junction left unmatched. For the CDR3, the DNA is TGCGCCAGCTCGCGGGACAGGCCAGGAAACACCATATATTTT. Encoded protein: CASSRDRPGNTIYF.